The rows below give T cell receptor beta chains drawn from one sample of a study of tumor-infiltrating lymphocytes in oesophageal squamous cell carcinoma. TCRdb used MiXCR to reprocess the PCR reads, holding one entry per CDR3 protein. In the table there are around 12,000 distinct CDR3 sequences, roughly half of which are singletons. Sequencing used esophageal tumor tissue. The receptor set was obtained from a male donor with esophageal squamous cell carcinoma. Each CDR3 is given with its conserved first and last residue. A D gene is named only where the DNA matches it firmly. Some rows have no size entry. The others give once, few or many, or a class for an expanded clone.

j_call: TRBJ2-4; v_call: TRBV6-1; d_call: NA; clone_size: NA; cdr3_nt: TGTGCCAGCAGTGAAGCCTCCCACGGCACCAAAAACATTCAGTACTTC; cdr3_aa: CASSEASHGTKNIQYF
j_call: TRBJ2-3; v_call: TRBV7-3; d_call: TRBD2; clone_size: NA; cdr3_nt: TGTGCCAGCAGCTCCCGATTAGCGGGACACACAGATACGCAGTATTTT; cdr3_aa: CASSSRLAGHTDTQYF
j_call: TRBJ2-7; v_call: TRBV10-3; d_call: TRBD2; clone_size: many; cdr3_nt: TGTGCCATCAGTGAAGGGACTAGATACGAGCAGTACTTC; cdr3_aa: CAISEGTRYEQYF
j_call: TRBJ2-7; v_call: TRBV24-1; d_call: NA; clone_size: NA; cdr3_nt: TGTGCCACCAGTGATCCCAACAGTTACGAGCAGTACTTC; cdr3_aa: CATSDPNSYEQYF
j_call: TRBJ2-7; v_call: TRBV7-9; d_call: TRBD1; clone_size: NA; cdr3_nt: TGTGCCAGCAGCTTAGGGACAGGGGTAAGCGAGCAGTACTTC; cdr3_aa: CASSLGTGVSEQYF
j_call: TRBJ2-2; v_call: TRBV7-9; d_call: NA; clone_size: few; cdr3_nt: TGTGCCAGCAGGGGCGTAAACACCGGGGAGCTGTTTTTT; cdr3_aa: CASRGVNTGELFF
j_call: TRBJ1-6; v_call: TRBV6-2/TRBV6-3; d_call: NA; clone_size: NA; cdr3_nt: TGTGCCAGCAGTTACGGGCAGGGGAGTACTTCCCTCCACTTT; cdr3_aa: CASSYGQGSTSLHF
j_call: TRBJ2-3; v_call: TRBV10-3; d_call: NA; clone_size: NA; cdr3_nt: TGTGCCATCAGGGGTAGCACAGATACGCAGTATTTT; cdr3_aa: CAIRGSTDTQYF
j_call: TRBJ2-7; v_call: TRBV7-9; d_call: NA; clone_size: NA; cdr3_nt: TGTGCCAGCAGCCCTGGGCCCCCCTACGAGCAGTACTTC; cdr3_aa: CASSPGPPYEQYF
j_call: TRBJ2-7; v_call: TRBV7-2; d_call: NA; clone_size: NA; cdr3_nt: TGTGCCAGCAGCTCCGGACTTTCTGGGGACGAGCAGTACTTC; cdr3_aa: CASSSGLSGDEQYF
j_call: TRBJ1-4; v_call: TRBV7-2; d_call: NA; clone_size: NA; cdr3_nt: TGTGCCAGCAGCTACAGAGCAACTAATGAAAAACTGTTTTTT; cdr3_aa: CASSYRATNEKLFF
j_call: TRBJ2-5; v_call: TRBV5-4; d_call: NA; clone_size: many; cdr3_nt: TGTGCCAGCAGCCCCGGGTTAGCGAGAGGTCAAGAGACCCAGTACTTC; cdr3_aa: CASSPGLARGQETQYF
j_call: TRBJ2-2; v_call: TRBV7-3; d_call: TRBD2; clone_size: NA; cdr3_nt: TGTGCCAGCAGCTCTGCGGGAGGTGGGGAGCTGTTTTTT; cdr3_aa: CASSSAGGGELFF
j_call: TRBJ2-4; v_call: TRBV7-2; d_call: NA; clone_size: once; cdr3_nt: TGTGCCAGCAGCAGCAGGACAGCCCCCCGGGAGTACTTC; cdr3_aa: CASSSRTAPREYF
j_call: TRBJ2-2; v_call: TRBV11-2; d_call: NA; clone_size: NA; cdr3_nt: TGTGCCAGCAGCTTAATTCGGGTCACGAACACCGGGGAGCTGTTTTTT; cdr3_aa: CASSLIRVTNTGELFF
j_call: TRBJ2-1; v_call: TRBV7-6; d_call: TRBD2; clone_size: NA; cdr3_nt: TGTGCTAGCAGCCCTAGGACTAGCGGTGAGCAGTTCTTC; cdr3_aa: CASSPRTSGEQFF
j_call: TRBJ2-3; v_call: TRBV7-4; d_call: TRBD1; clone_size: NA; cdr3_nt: TGTGCCAGCAGCTCTCCTAGGGACAGGGACACAGATACGCAGTATTTT; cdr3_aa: CASSSPRDRDTDTQYF
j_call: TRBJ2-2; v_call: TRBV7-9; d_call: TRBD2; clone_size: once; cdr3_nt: TGTGCCAGCAGCTACAGCGGGAAGGGCACCGGGGAGCTGTTTTTT; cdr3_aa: CASSYSGKGTGELFF
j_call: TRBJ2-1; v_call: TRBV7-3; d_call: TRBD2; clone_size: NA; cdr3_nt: TGTGCCAGCAGCTACGGGGGACTAGAGGGCAATGAGCAGTTCTTC; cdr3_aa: CASSYGGLEGNEQFF
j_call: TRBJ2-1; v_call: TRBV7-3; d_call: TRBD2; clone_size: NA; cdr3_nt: TGTGCCAGCAGCTTTAAATCCGGACTAGCGGGAAACAATGAGCAGTTCTTC; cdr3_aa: CASSFKSGLAGNNEQFF
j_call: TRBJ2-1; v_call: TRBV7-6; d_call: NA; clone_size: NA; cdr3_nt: TGTGCCAGCAGCTTAGTATCCAGCTCCTACAATGAGCAGTTCTTC; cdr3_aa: CASSLVSSSYNEQFF
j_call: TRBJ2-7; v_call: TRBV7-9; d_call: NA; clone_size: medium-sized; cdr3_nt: TGTGCCAGCAGCTTAGTAAAGTACGAGCAGTACTTC; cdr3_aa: CASSLVKYEQYF
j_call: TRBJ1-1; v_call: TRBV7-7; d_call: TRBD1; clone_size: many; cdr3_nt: TGTGCTGTACAGGGGGCAGCGAAGGACACTGAAGCTTTCTTT; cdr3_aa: CAVQGAAKDTEAFF
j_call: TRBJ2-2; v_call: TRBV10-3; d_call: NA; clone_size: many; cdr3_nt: TGTGCCATCAGTCGACTTGAAACGGAGGACACCGGGGAGCTGTTTTTT; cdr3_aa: CAISRLETEDTGELFF
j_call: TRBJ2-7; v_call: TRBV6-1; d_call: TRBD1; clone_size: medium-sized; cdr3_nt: TGTGCCAGCACCGGGGCCAACAGGGGGCTAAGCGAGCAGTACTTC; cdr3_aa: CASTGANRGLSEQYF
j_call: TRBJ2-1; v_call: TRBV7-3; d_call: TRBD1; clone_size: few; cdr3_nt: TGTGCCAGCAGCTTAAATCTGGACAGGGGCTCCGATGAGCAGTTCTTC; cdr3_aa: CASSLNLDRGSDEQFF
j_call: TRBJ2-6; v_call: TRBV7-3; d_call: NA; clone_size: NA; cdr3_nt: TGTGCCAGCAGCTTAGCCGGTGCGGTCGGGGCCAACGTCCTGACTTTC; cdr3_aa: CASSLAGAVGANVLTF
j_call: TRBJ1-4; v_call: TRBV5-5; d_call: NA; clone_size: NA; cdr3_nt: TGTGCCAGCAGCTTGAATCAGAATAGGGCAGCAACTAATGAAAAACTGTTTTTT; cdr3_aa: CASSLNQNRAATNEKLFF
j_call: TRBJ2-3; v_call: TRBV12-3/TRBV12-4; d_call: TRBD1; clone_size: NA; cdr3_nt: TGTGCCAGCAGTTCCGGACAGGGGTACGCAGATACGCAGTATTTT; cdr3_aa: CASSSGQGYADTQYF
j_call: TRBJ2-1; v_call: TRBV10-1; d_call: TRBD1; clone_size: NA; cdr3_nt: TGCGCCAGCATGGAACGGGACAGGAGATACAATGAGCAGTTCTTC; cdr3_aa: CASMERDRRYNEQFF
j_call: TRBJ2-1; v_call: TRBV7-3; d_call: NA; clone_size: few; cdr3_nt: TGTGCCAGCAGCTTGGCTGCGGGACAGCTTTACAATGAGCAGTTCTTC; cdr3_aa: CASSLAAGQLYNEQFF
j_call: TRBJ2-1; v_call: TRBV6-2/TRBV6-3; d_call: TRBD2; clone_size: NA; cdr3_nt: TGTGCCAGCAGTTACATAGCGGGAGGGCCAATGAACAATGAGCAGTTCTTC; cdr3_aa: CASSYIAGGPMNNEQFF
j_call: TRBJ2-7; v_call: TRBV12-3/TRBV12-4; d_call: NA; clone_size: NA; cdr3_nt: TGTGCCAGCAGTATATCTAGCTCCTACGAGCAGTACTTC; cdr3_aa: CASSISSSYEQYF
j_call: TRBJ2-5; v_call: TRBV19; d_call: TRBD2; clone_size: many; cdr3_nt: TGTGCCAGTAGTATAGGACTAGCGGGAGGGCCGGGGGAGACCCAGTACTTC; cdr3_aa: CASSIGLAGGPGETQYF
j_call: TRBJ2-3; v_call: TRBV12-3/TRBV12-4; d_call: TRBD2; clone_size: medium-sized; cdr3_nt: TGTGCCAGCAGTTCGGGACTAGGAAATACGCAGTATTTT; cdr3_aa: CASSSGLGNTQYF
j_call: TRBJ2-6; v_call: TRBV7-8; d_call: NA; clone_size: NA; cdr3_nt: TGTGCCAGCAGCTTACGAGGGCTGGATTTTTCTGGGGCCAACGTCCTGACTTTC; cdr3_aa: CASSLRGLDFSGANVLTF
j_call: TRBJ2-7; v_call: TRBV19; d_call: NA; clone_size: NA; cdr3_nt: TGTGCCAGTAGTATAGTACATTCCTACGAGCAGTACTTC; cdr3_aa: CASSIVHSYEQYF
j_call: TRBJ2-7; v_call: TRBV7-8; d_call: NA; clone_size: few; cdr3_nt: TGTGCCAGCAGCTTGGGTTTGGCGGGTGGATTCTACGAGCAGTACTTC; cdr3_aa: CASSLGLAGGFYEQYF
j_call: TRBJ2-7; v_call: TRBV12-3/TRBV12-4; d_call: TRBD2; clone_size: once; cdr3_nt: TGTGCCAGCAGTTTTTTAGCGGGGGGAGGATCCTACAATGAGCAGTACTTC; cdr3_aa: CASSFLAGGGSYNEQYF
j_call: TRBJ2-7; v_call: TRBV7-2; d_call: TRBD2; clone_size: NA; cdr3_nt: TGTGCCAGCAGCGTCCCGGGACTAGCGAGTGAGCAGTACTTC; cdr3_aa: CASSVPGLASEQYF
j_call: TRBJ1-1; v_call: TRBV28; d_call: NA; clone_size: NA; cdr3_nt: TGTGCCAGCAGTTTGGGTAAGAACACTGAAGCTTTCTTT; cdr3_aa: CASSLGKNTEAFF
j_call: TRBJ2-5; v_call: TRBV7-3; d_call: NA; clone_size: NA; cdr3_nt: TGTGCCAGCAGCTTTCAGGGAGGCGGAGGGGAGACCCAGTACTTC; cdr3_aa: CASSFQGGGGETQYF